This passage covers 6 T cell receptor beta chains from one sample sequenced in a study of T-cell reconstitution after alpha-beta-depleted transplantation in children. TCRbeta library preparation incorporated unique molecular identifiers. TCRdb recomputed calls from the PCR reads with MiXCR, one row per CDR3 protein. The sample includes 240,000 or so distinct CDR3 sequences, 6.5% to 10% of them seen just once. The source was PBMCs, mostly from graft donor cells, collected 180 days after TCRalphabeta/CD19-depleted stem cell transplant. The receptors come from a male patient younger than 18 who had a stem cell transplant for acute lymphoblastic leukemia, so the T cells may come from the graft donor.

This clonotype was recorded many times. Here the CDR3 reads CATSYNEQFF. The CDR3 DNA reads TGTGCCACCTCTTACAATGAGCAGTTCTTC. This chain uses TRBV7-9 with TRBJ2-1; D is unclear. The germline CDR1 and CDR2 sequences are SEHNR and FQNEAQ (reference sequence). V was cut by 10 bases and J by 4 bases, with 5 bases left in between. The CDR3 is 10 amino acids.

This clonotype came up many times. The chain carries TRBV12-3 or TRBV12-4 and TRBJ2-2, with a tentative D call TRBD2 (6 bases). Trimming removed 5 bases from V and 5 bases from J, with 15 bases in between. The CDR3 runs to 15 residues. CDR3 region: CASSPYGGGTGELFF. In DNA form, the CDR3 reads TGTGCCAGCAGTCCCTATGGCGGAGGGACCGGGGAGCTGTTTTTT.

Ten or more counts support this clonotype. The rearrangement links TRBV20-1 to TRBJ2-1; 7 nucleotides line up with TRBD2. Germline values: CDR1 DFQATT, CDR2 SNEGSKA (reference sequence). The ends lost 4 bases at V and 4 bases at J; junction bases unmatched: 10. The CDR3 has 15 residues. In DNA form, the CDR3 reads TGCAGTGCTAATTGGGCGGGGGATCTTTACAATGAGCAGTTCTTC. Translation gives CSANWAGDLYNEQFF.

At least ten counts were recorded for this clonotype. The V and J genes are TRBV29-1 and TRBJ1-2; D not resolved. V lost 7 bases and J 5 bases, leaving 11 bases between the germline ends. The CDR3 has 11 amino acids. Germline loops: CDR1 SQVTM, CDR2 ANQGSEA. Here the CDR3 DNA reads TGCAGCGCACTCGGACCTTATGGCTACACCTTC. Residues: CSALGPYGYTF.

This clonotype was counted many times. The V call is TRBV20-1, the J call TRBJ1-2, with D possibly matching TRBD1 (5 bases). CDR3 length: 14 amino acids. The V end lost 6 bases, the J end lost 0 bases, and 14 bases lay between the germline ends. In germline, CDR1 is DFQATT, CDR2 SNEGSKA (reference sequence). CDR3 nucleotides: TGCAGTGCGTACTCCAGGGATTCTAACTATGGCTACACCTTC. Protein: CSAYSRDSNYGYTF.

The CDR3 sequence: CASSSGPNQPQHF. As DNA, the CDR3 is TGTGCCAGCAGCTCGGGCCCCAATCAGCCCCAGCATTTT. This rearrangement joins TRBV11-2 to TRBJ1-5; the D is unclear. The CDR3 spans 13 residues. Germline CDR1 SGHAT, CDR2 FQNNGV. V was shortened by 4 bases and J by 3 bases, with 7 bases between the two germline ends. The complete variable domain, with remaining parts taken from reference TRBV11-2 and TRBJ1-5, reads EAGVAQSPRYKIIEKRQSVAFWCNPISGHATLYWYQQILGQGPKLLIQFQNNGVVDDSQLPKDRFSAERLKGVDSTLKIQPAKLEDSAVYLCASSSGPNQPQHFGDGTRLSIL.